This T cell receptor beta chain was retrieved from a study of radiotherapy plus CTLA-4 blockade in lung cancer. The method was immunoSEQ multiplex PCR; TCRdb's version includes in-frame clones alone and lacks a portion of them. The table lists around 55,000 clones, almost 85% of them singletons. Per germline, CDR1 MNHNS and CDR2 SASEGT. Trimming pared 1 base from V and 6 bases from J, leaving 10 bases between. This CDR3 spans 14 amino acids. Sample: peripheral blood, taken from a patient treated with radiotherapy plus ipilimumab. The genes are TRBV6-1 and TRBJ1-3, with a tentative D call TRBD1 (5 bases). This sequence was found in a human donor with non-small cell lung cancer whose response to radiotherapy plus ipilimumab could not be evaluated. This chain's CDR3 is CASSEGAGLNTIYF. CDR3 nucleotide sequence: TGTGCCAGCAGTGAAGGGGCAGGGTTAAACACCATATATTTT.